The clone carrying this TCR beta chain has a handful of counts. Trimming removed 1 base from V and 5 bases from J, with 8 bases in between. The CDR3 loop spans 14 amino acids. The germline gives CDR1 LGHDT, CDR2 YNNKEL (reference sequence). This sample stems from a study of molecular identifiers for immune sequencing clone quantification. Bulk TCR libraries used previously described methods and listed TCR primers. MiXCR was run by TCRdb on the PCR reads, yielding one entry per CDR3 protein. The sample yields 70,000 to 95,000 distinct CDR3 sequences, 19% seen once. The sample was naive CD8+ T cells from blood, with Jurkat cell RNA spiked in. Subset noted: FACS-sorted CD8+CD4-CCR7+CD45RA+ naive T cells. V gene TRBV3-1 combines with J gene TRBJ2-2, with no clear D. This TCR was recovered from a human donor in good health. Some libraries in this study had Jurkat cell RNA spiked in. CDR3 bases: TGTGCCAGCAGCCAAGTGGAATTGACCGGGGAGCTGTTTTTT. Amino acid sequence: CASSQVELTGELFF.